Given below is one TCR beta chain in context. What it binds is not known. The sample belongs to a study of CD8 T cells in Susac syndrome. For the study at large: Roughly six sequenced Susac syndrome patients had clinically active disease, while about 8 were in remission.

Study outcomes and limitations: The number of Susac-specific public clones found was approximately 16 in total CD8+ repertoires and about five in CD8+ TEMRA repertoires.

The CDR3 totals 14 residues. The V end lost 8 bases, the J end lost 10 bases, and 23 bases lay between the germline ends. CDR1 is MNHEY and CDR2 is SVGEGT in the germline V gene. FACS enriched CD8+ TEMRA cells, while bulk CD8+ and CD4+ were negatively isolated. With random hexamers, about 0.45 to 1 ug RNA was reverse transcribed. Amplification of the TCR beta CDR3 was carried out by immunoSEQ multiplex PCR, which spanned a total of 54 Vbeta and 13 Jbeta segments. TCRdb re-analysed the immunoSEQ multiplex PCR reads in MiXCR, keeping a single row per CDR3 protein. The data show 84,000 or so distinct CDR3 sequences, approximately 95% seen once.

The V gene is TRBV6-2 or TRBV6-3, the J gene TRBJ1-2; a weak D match, TRBD1 (5 bases). The sample taken for sequencing was CD8+ T cells from PBMCs. This sequence was found in a human donor with Susac syndrome. CDR3 nucleotide sequence: TGTGCCAGCCGAGGGGCGACGGCTCCCTTGGACTACACCTTC. Protein product: CASRGATAPLDYTF.